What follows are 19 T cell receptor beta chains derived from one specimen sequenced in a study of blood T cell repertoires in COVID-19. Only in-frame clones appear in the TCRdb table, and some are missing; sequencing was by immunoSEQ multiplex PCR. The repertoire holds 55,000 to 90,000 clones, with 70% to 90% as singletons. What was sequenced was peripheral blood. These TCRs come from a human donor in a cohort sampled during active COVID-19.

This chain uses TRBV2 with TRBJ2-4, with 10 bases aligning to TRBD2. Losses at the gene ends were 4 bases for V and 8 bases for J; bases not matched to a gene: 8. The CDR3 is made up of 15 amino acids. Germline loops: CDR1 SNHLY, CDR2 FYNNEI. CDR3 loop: CASSAGLAVGDIQYF. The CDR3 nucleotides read TGTGCCAGCAGTGCCGGACTAGCGGTAGGGGACATTCAGTACTTC.

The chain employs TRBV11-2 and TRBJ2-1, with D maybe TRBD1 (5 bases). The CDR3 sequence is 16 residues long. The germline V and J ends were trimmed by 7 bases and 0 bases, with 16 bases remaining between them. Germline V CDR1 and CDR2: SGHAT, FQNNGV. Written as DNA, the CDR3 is TGTGCCAGCACCGAAAATCTAGGGGACTCCTACAATGAGCAGTTCTTC. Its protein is CASTENLGDSYNEQFF.

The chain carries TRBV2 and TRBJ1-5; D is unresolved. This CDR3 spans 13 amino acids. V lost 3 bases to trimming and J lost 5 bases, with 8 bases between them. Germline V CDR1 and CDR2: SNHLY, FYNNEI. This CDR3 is CASSDDTDQPQHF. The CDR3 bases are TGTGCCAGCAGTGACGACACGGATCAGCCCCAGCATTTT.

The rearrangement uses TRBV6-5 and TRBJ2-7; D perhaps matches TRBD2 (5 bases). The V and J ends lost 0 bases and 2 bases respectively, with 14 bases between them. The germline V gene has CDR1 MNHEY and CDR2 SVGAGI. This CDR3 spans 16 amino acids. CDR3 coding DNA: TGTGCCAGCAGTTACTCGACTCCGGGGTCTACCTACGAGCAGTACTTC. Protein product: CASSYSTPGSTYEQYF.

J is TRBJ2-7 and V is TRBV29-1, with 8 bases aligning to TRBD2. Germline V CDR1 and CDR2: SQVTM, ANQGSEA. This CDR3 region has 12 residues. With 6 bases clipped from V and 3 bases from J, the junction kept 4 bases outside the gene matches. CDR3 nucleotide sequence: TGCAGCGTATTTAGCGGGAACTACGAGCAGTACTTC. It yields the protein CSVFSGNYEQYF.

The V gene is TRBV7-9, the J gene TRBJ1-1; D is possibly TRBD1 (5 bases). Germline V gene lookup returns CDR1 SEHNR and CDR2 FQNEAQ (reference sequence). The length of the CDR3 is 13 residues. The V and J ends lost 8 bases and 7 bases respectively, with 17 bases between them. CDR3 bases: TGTGCCAGCGGCAAAAGCCAGGGTGGTGAAGCTTTCTTT. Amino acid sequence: CASGKSQGGEAFF.

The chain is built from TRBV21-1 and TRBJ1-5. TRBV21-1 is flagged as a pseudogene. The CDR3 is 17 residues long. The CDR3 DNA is TGTGCCAGCAGCAAAGTATCTGGGAGGGGGGACAATCAGCCCCAGCATTTT. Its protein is CASSKVSGRGDNQPQHF.

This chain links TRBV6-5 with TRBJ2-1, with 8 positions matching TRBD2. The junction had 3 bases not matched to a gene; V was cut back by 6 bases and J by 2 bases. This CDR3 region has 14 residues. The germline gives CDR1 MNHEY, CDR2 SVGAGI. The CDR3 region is CASSGRAAYNEQFF. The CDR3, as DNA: TGTGCCAGCAGCGGGAGGGCCGCCTACAATGAGCAGTTCTTC.

The CDR3 region has the DNA TGTGCCAGCAGTCTTGTGTTAGGGGCCGCAGATACGCAGTATTTT. This sequence encodes CASSLVLGAADTQYF. The chain carries TRBV2 and TRBJ2-3; TRBD1 might be the D (5 bases). This CDR3 has 15 residues. V was cut by 5 bases and J by 4 bases, with 16 bases left in between. Germline V CDR1 and CDR2: SNHLY, FYNNEI. Filled out from reference TRBV2 and TRBJ2-3, the complete variable domain reads EPEVTQTPSHQVTQMGQEVILRCVPISNHLYFYWYRQILGQKVEFLVSFYNNEISEKSEIFDDQFSVERPDGSNFTLKIRSTKLEDSAMYFCASSLVLGAADTQYFGPGTRLTVL.

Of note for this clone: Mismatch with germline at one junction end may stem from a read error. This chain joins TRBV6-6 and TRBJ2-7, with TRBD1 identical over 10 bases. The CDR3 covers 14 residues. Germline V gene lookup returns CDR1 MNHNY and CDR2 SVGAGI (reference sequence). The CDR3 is CTSSYGTGAYEQYF. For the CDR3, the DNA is TGTACCAGCAGTTACGGGACAGGGGCCTACGAGCAGTACTTC.

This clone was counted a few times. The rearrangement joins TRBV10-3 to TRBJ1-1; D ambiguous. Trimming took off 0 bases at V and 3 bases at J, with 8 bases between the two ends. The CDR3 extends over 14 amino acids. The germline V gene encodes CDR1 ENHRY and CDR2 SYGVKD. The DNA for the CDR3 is TGTGCCATCAGTGAGTCTTGGGAGGACACTGAAGCTTTCTTT. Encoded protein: CAISESWEDTEAFF.

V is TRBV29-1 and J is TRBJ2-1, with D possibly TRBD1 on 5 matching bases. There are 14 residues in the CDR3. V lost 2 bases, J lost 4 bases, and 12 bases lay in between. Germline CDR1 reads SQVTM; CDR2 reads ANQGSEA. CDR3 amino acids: CSVEYSNRYNEQFF. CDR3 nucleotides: TGCAGCGTTGAATACTCGAACAGGTACAATGAGCAGTTCTTC.

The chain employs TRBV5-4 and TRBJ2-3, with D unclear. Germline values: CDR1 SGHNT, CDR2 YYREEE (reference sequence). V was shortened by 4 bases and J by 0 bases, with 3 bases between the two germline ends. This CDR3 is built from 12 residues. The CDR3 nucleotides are TGTGCCAGCAGCACTAGCACAGATACGCAGTATTTT. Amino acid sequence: CASSTSTDTQYF.

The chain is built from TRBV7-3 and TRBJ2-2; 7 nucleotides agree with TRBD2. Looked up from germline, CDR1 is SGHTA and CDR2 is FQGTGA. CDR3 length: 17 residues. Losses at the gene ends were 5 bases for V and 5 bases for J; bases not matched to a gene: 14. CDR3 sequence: CASSPHARGSGTGELFF. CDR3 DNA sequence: TGTGCCAGCAGCCCCCATGCGCGCGGGAGTGGTACCGGGGAGCTGTTTTTT.

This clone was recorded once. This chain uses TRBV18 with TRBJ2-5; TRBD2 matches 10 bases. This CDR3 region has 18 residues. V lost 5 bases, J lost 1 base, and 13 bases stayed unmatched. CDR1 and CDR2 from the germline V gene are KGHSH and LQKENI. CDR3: CASSTQASGRAFQETQYF. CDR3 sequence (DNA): TGTGCCAGCTCAACCCAGGCGAGCGGGAGGGCCTTCCAAGAGACCCAGTACTTC.

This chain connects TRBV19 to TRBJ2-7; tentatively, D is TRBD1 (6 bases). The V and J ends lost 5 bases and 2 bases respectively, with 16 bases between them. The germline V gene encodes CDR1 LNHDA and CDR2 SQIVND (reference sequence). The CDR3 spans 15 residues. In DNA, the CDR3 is TGTGCCAGTAGTCCTTCGACCGGGACAACCTACGAGCAGTACGTC. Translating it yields CASSPSTGTTYEQYV.

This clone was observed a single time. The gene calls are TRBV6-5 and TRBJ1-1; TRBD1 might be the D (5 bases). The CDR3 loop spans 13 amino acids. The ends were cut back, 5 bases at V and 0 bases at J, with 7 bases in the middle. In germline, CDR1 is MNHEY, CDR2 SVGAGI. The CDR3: CASSRGLNTEAFF. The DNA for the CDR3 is TGTGCCAGCAGTAGGGGCCTGAACACTGAAGCTTTCTTT.

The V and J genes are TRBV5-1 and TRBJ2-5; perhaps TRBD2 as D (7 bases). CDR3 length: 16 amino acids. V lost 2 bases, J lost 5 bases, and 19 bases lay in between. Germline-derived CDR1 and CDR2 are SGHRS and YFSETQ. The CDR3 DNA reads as TGCGCCAGCAGCTTCGGAGGGGCGGGGGCCCCGGAGACCCAGTACTTC. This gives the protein CASSFGGAGAPETQYF.

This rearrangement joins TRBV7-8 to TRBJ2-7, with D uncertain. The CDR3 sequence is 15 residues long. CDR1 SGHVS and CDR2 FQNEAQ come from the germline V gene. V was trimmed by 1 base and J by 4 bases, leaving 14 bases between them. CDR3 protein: CASSLGGTEIYEQYV. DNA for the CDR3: TGTGCCAGCAGCTTAGGTGGAACGGAGATATACGAGCAGTACGTC.